This paragraph covers one T cell receptor (beta chain) sequence. Assay used: immunoSEQ multiplex PCR; TCRdb lists only in-frame clones, some missing. The table includes 70,000 or so clones, 95% to 98% detected once. These data originate in a study of technical replicates of blood from a handful of donors. In germline, CDR1 is SQVTM, CDR2 ANQGSEA. CDR3 length: 11 residues. The V gene lost 4 bases and the J gene lost 2 bases, with 6 bases spanning the gap. The sample taken for sequencing was T cells isolated from PBMCs. V is TRBV29-1 and J is TRBJ2-7; weak D call: TRBD1 (5 bases). This TCR was recovered from a human donor in good health. As DNA, the CDR3 is TGCAGCGTTGGACAGACCTACGAGCAGTACTTC. Translated: CSVGQTYEQYF.